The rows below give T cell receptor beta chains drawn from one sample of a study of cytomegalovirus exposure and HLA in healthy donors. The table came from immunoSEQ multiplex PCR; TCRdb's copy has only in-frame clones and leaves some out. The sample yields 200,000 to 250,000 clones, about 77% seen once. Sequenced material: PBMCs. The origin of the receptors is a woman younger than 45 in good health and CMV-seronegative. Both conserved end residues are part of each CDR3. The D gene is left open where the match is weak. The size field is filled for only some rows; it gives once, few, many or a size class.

CDR3: CASSLQGGYEQYF
DNA: TGTGCCAGCAGCTTACAGGGGGGTTACGAGCAGTACTTC
D: .
J: TRBJ2-7
V: TRBV7-9
size: .

CDR3: CASSLVGSGGSDTQYF
DNA: TGCGCCAGCAGCTTGGTCGGTAGCGGGGGGTCAGATACGCAGTATTTT
D: TRBD2
J: TRBJ2-3
V: TRBV5-1
size: .

CDR3: CAWTFTDTQYF
DNA: TGTGCCTGGACCTTCACAGATACGCAGTATTTT
D: .
J: TRBJ2-3
V: TRBV30
size: .

CDR3: CASSPRLAQYNEQFF
DNA: TGTGCCAGCAGCCCCCGACTAGCTCAATACAATGAGCAGTTCTTC
D: TRBD2
J: TRBJ2-1
V: TRBV9
size: .

CDR3: CASGGRGGRADTQYF
DNA: TGTGCCAGCGGGGGTCGGGGGGGAAGGGCAGATACGCAGTATTTT
D: TRBD2
J: TRBJ2-3
V: TRBV25-1
size: few

CDR3: CASSRGQSYEQYF
DNA: TGTGCCAGCAGCCGGGGACAGTCCTACGAGCAGTACTTC
D: TRBD1
J: TRBJ2-7
V: TRBV6-1
size: .

CDR3: CASSGGAGYTF
DNA: TGTGCCAGCTCTGGAGGGGCGGGCTACACCTTC
D: .
J: TRBJ1-2
V: TRBV6-1
size: .

CDR3: CASSLQGPNTEAFF
DNA: TGCGCCAGCAGCTTGCAGGGGCCGAACACTGAAGCTTTCTTT
D: .
J: TRBJ1-1
V: TRBV5-1
size: .

CDR3: CASSPPSSGYTF
DNA: TGTGCCAGCAGCCCCCCCTCCTCCGGCTACACCTTC
D: .
J: TRBJ1-2
V: TRBV9
size: once

CDR3: CASSTRTGGNYGYTF
DNA: TGTGCCAGCAGCACCCGGACAGGGGGGAACTATGGCTACACCTTC
D: TRBD1
J: TRBJ1-2
V: TRBV6-5
size: .

CDR3: CASKVGLTETQYF
DNA: TGTGCCAGCAAGGTGGGACTGACGGAGACCCAGTACTTC
D: .
J: TRBJ2-5
V: TRBV2
size: .

CDR3: CATSRETGSARNYGYTF
DNA: TGTGCCACCAGCAGAGAAACAGGGTCCGCGAGGAACTATGGCTACACCTTC
D: .
J: TRBJ1-2
V: TRBV15
size: once

CDR3: CASSGRLTSGGPGEQFF
DNA: TGTGCCAGCAGCGGGAGGCTGACTAGCGGGGGGCCGGGGGAGCAGTTCTTC
D: TRBD2
J: TRBJ2-1
V: TRBV7-9
size: .

CDR3: CASSFQRAEYPLEQFF
DNA: TGTGCCAGCAGTTTCCAGAGGGCGGAGTACCCCCTGGAGCAGTTCTTC
D: .
J: TRBJ2-1
V: TRBV28
size: .

CDR3: CAWSPPAGNTDTQYF
DNA: TGTGCCTGGAGTCCCCCGGCGGGGAACACAGATACGCAGTATTTT
D: .
J: TRBJ2-3
V: TRBV30
size: few

CDR3: CASSLSSSPAWELFF
DNA: TGCGCCAGCAGCTTAAGTTCTAGCCCGGCGTGGGAGCTGTTTTTT
D: .
J: TRBJ2-2
V: TRBV5-1
size: .

CDR3: CASSNRVKDTQYF
DNA: TGTGCCAGCAGCAACAGGGTTAAGGATACGCAGTATTTT
D: .
J: TRBJ2-3
V: TRBV11-2
size: .

CDR3: CAGERPDRYTGELFF
DNA: TGTGCCGGAGAACGGCCAGACAGGTACACCGGGGAGCTGTTTTTT
D: .
J: TRBJ2-2
V: TRBV30
size: .

CDR3: CASSPDRGNYGYTF
DNA: TGTGCCAGCTCACCCGACAGGGGCAACTATGGCTACACCTTC
D: TRBD1
J: TRBJ1-2
V: TRBV18
size: .

CDR3: CATRQGATEAFF
DNA: TGTGCCACCCGACAGGGGGCCACTGAAGCTTTCTTT
D: TRBD1
J: TRBJ1-1
V: TRBV27
size: .

CDR3: CASSQDLGQGRYEQYF
DNA: TGCGCCAGCAGCCAAGATCTCGGACAGGGCCGGTACGAGCAGTACTTC
D: TRBD1
J: TRBJ2-7
V: TRBV4-1
size: .

CDR3: CASSPLQYQENTEAFF
DNA: TGTGCCAGCAGTCCCCTCCAATACCAGGAGAACACTGAAGCTTTCTTT
D: .
J: TRBJ1-1
V: TRBV2
size: .

CDR3: CASSPSRGTTYNEQFF
DNA: TGTGCCAGCAGCCCCAGTAGGGGGACAACCTACAATGAGCAGTTCTTC
D: .
J: TRBJ2-1
V: TRBV7-9
size: .

CDR3: CASSPGSHLYF
DNA: TGCGCCAGCAGCCCAGGATCCCATCTATACTTC
D: .
J: TRBJ2-5
V: TRBV5-1
size: few

CDR3: CASSRLAGELFF
DNA: TGTGCCAGCAGCCGACTCGCCGGGGAGCTGTTTTTT
D: .
J: TRBJ2-2
V: TRBV11-3
size: .

CDR3: CASSPEAGTSGAGANVLTF
DNA: TGTGCCAGCAGCCCGGAAGCCGGGACTAGCGGAGCTGGGGCCAACGTCCTGACTTTC
D: TRBD2
J: TRBJ2-6
V: TRBV9
size: .

CDR3: CAWTRQGGYGYTF
DNA: TGTGCCTGGACCCGACAGGGCGGCTATGGCTACACCTTC
D: TRBD1
J: TRBJ1-2
V: TRBV30
size: .

CDR3: CASSSPGQGGEQYF
DNA: TGCGCCAGCAGTTCGCCGGGACAGGGGGGCGAGCAGTACTTC
D: TRBD1
J: TRBJ2-7
V: TRBV23-1
size: .

CDR3: CASSLVWEDTDTQYF
DNA: TGTGCCAGCAGCTTGGTTTGGGAGGACACAGATACGCAGTATTTT
D: .
J: TRBJ2-3
V: TRBV5-6
size: .

CDR3: CASSDSGRRTDMQYF
DNA: TGTGCCAGCAGCGATAGCGGGAGAAGGACAGATATGCAGTATTTT
D: TRBD2
J: TRBJ2-3
V: TRBV9
size: .

CDR3: CASSLAGQSIPAIF
DNA: TGTGCCAGCAGCTTAGCAGGACAGAGTATCCCGGCGATCTTC
D: .
J: TRBJ2-1
V: TRBV7-9
size: .

CDR3: CARTEQGRGNTIYF
DNA: TGTGCCCGGACGGAACAGGGACGGGGAAACACCATATATTTT
D: .
J: TRBJ1-3
V: TRBV30
size: .

CDR3: CASISAGANVLTF
DNA: TGTGCCAGTATCTCGGCTGGGGCCAACGTCCTGACTTTC
D: .
J: TRBJ2-6
V: TRBV19
size: few

CDR3: CASSSGGADYGYTF
DNA: TGTGCCAGCAGTTCAGGGGGCGCAGACTATGGCTACACCTTC
D: TRBD1
J: TRBJ1-2
V: TRBV6-5
size: few

CDR3: CASSFFTVQQSGDTQYF
DNA: TGTGCCAGCAGCTTCTTCACGGTCCAGCAATCAGGAGATACGCAGTATTTT
D: .
J: TRBJ2-3
V: TRBV11-2
size: .

CDR3: CAWSVEGAGSPLHF
DNA: TGTGCCTGGAGTGTGGAAGGGGCCGGGTCACCCCTCCACTTT
D: .
J: TRBJ1-6
V: TRBV30
size: .

CDR3: CASLSVGVHGYTF
DNA: TGTGCCAGCCTTTCAGTAGGGGTTCATGGCTACACCTTC
D: .
J: TRBJ1-2
V: TRBV6-1
size: .

CDR3: CASGQASNQPQHF
DNA: TGTGCCAGCGGACAGGCGAGCAATCAGCCCCAGCATTTT
D: TRBD1
J: TRBJ1-5
V: TRBV2
size: .

CDR3: CASSLQGSNYGYTF
DNA: TGTGCCAGCAGCTTACAGGGGTCTAACTATGGCTACACCTTC
D: TRBD1
J: TRBJ1-2
V: TRBV5-4
size: .

CDR3: CASSPDRGGFHEQYF
DNA: TGTGCCAGCTCCCCTGACAGGGGGGGATTCCACGAGCAGTACTTC
D: TRBD1
J: TRBJ2-7
V: TRBV2
size: .

CDR3: CASSPRYRGGFQPQHF
DNA: TGTGCCAGCAGCCCAAGGTACAGGGGGGGTTTTCAGCCCCAGCATTTT
D: TRBD1
J: TRBJ1-5
V: TRBV27
size: .